The sequence of this TCR beta chain was determined in a study of blood T cell repertoires in COVID-19. The overall study: Sites across the United States, Italy and Spain contributed samples from acute and convalescent COVID-19. The cDNA or gDNA used as material had been derived from T cells, B-cell-depleted T cells, or PBMCs.

Germline V lookup: CDR1 SGHNT, CDR2 YYREEE (reference sequence). V gave up 0 bases and J gave up 4 bases; unmatched junction bases: 3. The CDR3 has 15 amino acids. The data were produced by immunoSEQ multiplex PCR, yet TCRdb's version contains in-frame clones alone and is incomplete. Of over 90,000 clones listed, around 87% are singletons. The V call is TRBV5-4, the J call TRBJ2-3; 9 bases match TRBD1. The TCR comes from a human donor in a cohort sampled during active COVID-19. Sequencing was performed on peripheral blood. The CDR3 region is CASSLAGTGSDTQYF. The CDR3 nucleotides are TGTGCCAGCAGCTTGGCTGGGACAGGGTCAGATACGCAGTATTTT.